One and the same sample provided the 30 T cell receptor beta chains below, sequenced in a study of cytomegalovirus exposure and HLA in healthy donors. Method: immunoSEQ multiplex PCR; TCRdb's copy keeps in-frame clones and lacks some. The repertoire includes about 200,000 clones, roughly 91% of them detected once, and 2% to 2.5% sits in the top ten. Sequencing was carried out using PBMCs. The receptor set was obtained from a woman aged 18-30 years in good health and CMV-seropositive.

The genes are TRBV28 and TRBJ1-1; D may be TRBD1 (6 bases). This CDR3 region has 13 residues. CDR1 is MDHEN and CDR2 is SYDVKM in the germline V gene. V was clipped by 5 bases and J by 10 bases, with 17 bases between them. The CDR3 is CASSIGQSSSAFF. CDR3 bases: TGTGCCAGCAGTATAGGACAGTCTAGTTCAGCTTTCTTT.

This chain connects TRBV27 to TRBJ1-1; D perhaps matches TRBD1 (5 bases). The CDR3 has 16 amino acids. Germline V gene lookup returns CDR1 MNHEY and CDR2 SMNVEV (reference sequence). Trimming removed 5 bases at V and 4 bases at J, with 20 bases between. The CDR3 nucleotides are TGTGCCAGCAGTGCGCATATAGCAGGGAGGGTCACTGAAGCTTTCTTT. This encodes CASSAHIAGRVTEAFF.

The chain has TRBV18 and TRBJ2-7; 8 bases are a match to TRBD1. The CDR3 length is 15 residues. Germline CDR1 is KGHSH and CDR2 is LQKENI. Trimming cost V 4 bases and J 4 bases; bases outside gene matches: 9. The CDR3 sequence: CASSQNRGSQYEQYF. In DNA form, the CDR3 reads TGTGCCAGCTCACAAAACAGGGGGTCCCAATACGAGCAGTACTTC. The variable domain in full, completed from reference TRBV18 and TRBJ2-7, reads NAGVMQNPRHLVRRRGQEARLRCSPMKGHSHVYWYRQLPEEGLKFMVYLQKENIIDESGMPKERFSAEFPKEGPSILRIQQVVRGDSAAYFCASSQNRGSQYEQYFGPGTRLTVT.

The chain carries TRBV6-5 and TRBJ1-4, with D maybe TRBD1 (5 bases). The V end was cut by 0 bases, the J end by 8 bases, with 13 bases between. Germline CDR1 MNHEY, CDR2 SVGAGI. The CDR3 is made up of 15 amino acids. CDR3 region: CASSYSGGAGEKLFF. The DNA for the CDR3 is TGTGCCAGCAGTTACTCGGGAGGGGCAGGAGAAAAACTGTTTTTT.

V and J are TRBV6-6 and TRBJ2-1; 9 nucleotides line up with TRBD2. The CDR3 totals 14 residues. CDR1 MNHNY and CDR2 SVGAGI come from the germline V gene (reference sequence). The trim removed 4 bases at V and 8 bases at J, leaving 6 bases unmatched. This CDR3 is CASSLSGRRHEQFF. The DNA for the CDR3 is TGTGCCAGCAGTTTGAGCGGGAGGCGGCATGAGCAGTTCTTC.

This clone was detected once. The V gene is TRBV10-3, the J gene TRBJ2-1; possible D gene TRBD2, 5 bases. The germline V and J ends were trimmed by 2 bases and 1 base, with 15 bases remaining between them. Germline CDR1 and CDR2: ENHRY and SYGVKD. The CDR3 totals 17 residues. CDR3 bases: TGTGCCATCAGTGAGATTGAGGGAGAGGTATCCTACAATGAGCAGTTCTTC. This codes for CAISEIEGEVSYNEQFF.

This chain joins TRBV6-1 and TRBJ2-1, with 8 bases that match TRBD2. CDR1 MNHNS and CDR2 SASEGT come from the germline V gene. The CDR3 consists of 14 residues. V was pared by 7 bases and J by 7 bases, with 9 bases of the junction left unmatched. As DNA, the CDR3 is TGTGCCAGCACTTCCGGGACTAGTGCAAATGAGCAGTTCTTC. Protein product: CASTSGTSANEQFF.

Only one count was recorded for this clone. V and J are TRBV11-3 and TRBJ2-5, with 10 bases fitting TRBD2. The germline gives CDR1 SGHNT, CDR2 YENEEA. J lost 4 bases, V lost 5 bases, and 7 bases had no gene match. This CDR3 is 15 amino acids long. The CDR3 reads CASSPSGRAAETQYF. CDR3 in DNA: TGTGCCAGCAGCCCAAGCGGGAGGGCGGCAGAGACCCAGTACTTC. Full variable domain (rest looked up from reference TRBV11-3 and TRBJ2-5): EAGVVQSPRYKIIEKKQPVAFWCNPISGHNTLYWYLQNLGQGPELLIRYENEEAVDDSQLPKDRFSAERLKGVDSTLKIQPAELGDSAVYLCASSPSGRAAETQYFGPGTRLLVL.

V gene TRBV6-1 combines with J gene TRBJ2-1; the match to TRBD2 covers 8 bases. The junction had 9 bases not matched to a gene; V was cut back by 3 bases and J by 8 bases. This CDR3 has 15 amino acids. Germline assignment: CDR1 MNHNS and CDR2 SASEGT. The chain's CDR3 is CASSEWREARYEQFF. The CDR3 nucleotides are TGTGCCAGCAGTGAGTGGCGGGAGGCCCGGTATGAGCAGTTCTTC.

This clone was detected only once. This chain joins TRBV27 and TRBJ2-3; D possibly corresponds to TRBD2 (6 bases). The CDR3 consists of 15 residues. Per germline, CDR1 MNHEY and CDR2 SMNVEV (reference sequence). V was pared by 0 bases and J by 4 bases, with 11 bases between. The CDR3 protein is CASSLSSGRSDTQYF. In nucleotides, the CDR3 is TGTGCCAGCAGTTTATCTTCGGGGAGGTCAGATACGCAGTATTTT.

The rearrangement links TRBV11-3 to TRBJ2-2, with D possibly matching TRBD1 (6 bases). The CDR3 extends over 14 amino acids. V lost 8 bases, J lost 3 bases, and 13 bases lay in between. The germline V gene encodes CDR1 SGHNT and CDR2 YENEEA. CDR3 coding DNA: TGTGCCAGCCAGGGACACCCCGACACCGGGGAGCTGTTTTTT. It encodes CASQGHPDTGELFF.

The V gene is TRBV19, the J gene TRBJ1-1; D is unresolved. Looked up from germline, CDR1 is LNHDA and CDR2 is SQIVND (reference sequence). V lost 7 bases and J 0 bases, leaving 18 bases between the germline ends. CDR3 size: 16 residues. The CDR3 coding sequence is TGTGCCAGTACGGTAACTAGGCGGAACATGAACACTGAAGCTTTCTTT. This codes for CASTVTRRNMNTEAFF.

J is TRBJ1-1 and V is TRBV4-2; D call uncertain. The CDR3 sequence is 15 residues long. V was cut by 0 bases and J by 1 base, with 9 bases left in between. Germline CDR1 and CDR2: LGHNA and YNFKEQ. CDR3 region: CASSQENRGNTEAFF. Here the CDR3 DNA reads TGTGCCAGCAGCCAAGAAAATCGGGGGAACACTGAAGCTTTCTTT.

This clone showed up just once. This rearrangement joins TRBV5-1 to TRBJ1-2, with 8 bases fitting TRBD1. Germline assignment: CDR1 SGHRS and CDR2 YFSETQ. After removal of 0 bases from V and 10 bases from J, the junction contained 8 bases not matched to a gene. CDR3 length: 14 amino acids. CDR3 sequence: CASSLASGGADYTF. CDR3 DNA sequence: TGCGCCAGCAGCTTGGCCTCAGGGGGCGCGGACTACACCTTC.

CDR3 nucleotides: TGTGCCACCAGCGCGGGGGCGGGATTAGACGAGCAGTACTTC. Translated: CATSAGAGLDEQYF. The rearrangement joins TRBV15 to TRBJ2-7; tentatively, D is TRBD2 (7 bases). Germline V lookup: CDR1 LNHNV, CDR2 YYDKDF (reference sequence). This CDR3 is built from 14 residues. Trimming left V 5 bases short and J 5 bases short, with 16 bases between.

V usage is TRBV9 and J usage is TRBJ2-1; the match to TRBD2 covers 11 bases. CDR1 is SGDLS and CDR2 is YYNGEE in the germline V gene. The CDR3 is 16 residues long. The V gene end was trimmed by 4 bases and the J gene end by 5 bases; junction bases not matched to a gene: 8. CDR3 sequence (DNA): TGTGCCAGCAGCCCCTTCGGACTAGCGGGCCACAATGAGCAGTTCTTC. Translation gives CASSPFGLAGHNEQFF.

Of note for this clone: Other DNA sequences in this sample translate to the same CDR3. The chain recombines TRBV9 with TRBJ1-2, with D possibly matching TRBD1 (5 bases). This CDR3 region has 14 residues. From germline, CDR1 is SGDLS and CDR2 YYNGEE. V was cut by 2 bases and J by 3 bases, with 11 bases left in between. In DNA, the CDR3 is TGTGCCAGCAGCGTGGGGGGGGGTGACTATGGCTACACCTTC. Protein: CASSVGGGDYGYTF.

The rearrangement links TRBV27 to TRBJ2-7; perhaps TRBD1 as D (6 bases). Germline CDR1 reads MNHEY; CDR2 reads SMNVEV (reference sequence). The CDR3 runs 13 residues. V lost 2 bases to trimming and J lost 5 bases, with 10 bases between them. The chain's CDR3 is CASSLGRGNEQYF. CDR3 DNA: TGTGCCAGCAGTTTAGGCAGGGGCAACGAGCAGTACTTC.

This clone was observed a single time. The chain has TRBV7-8 and TRBJ2-2; 7 nucleotides line up with TRBD1. Germline loops: CDR1 SGHVS, CDR2 FQNEAQ. The CDR3 loop spans 16 amino acids. The trim removed 5 bases at V and 6 bases at J, leaving 12 bases unmatched. The CDR3 is CASSTSRTGLSGELFF. The CDR3 DNA is TGTGCCAGCAGCACCTCCCGGACAGGTCTCTCCGGGGAGCTGTTTTTT.

Regarding this clone: The DNA is left out, because the CDR3 cannot be placed on it with certainty; the CDR3 is given as TCRdb lists it. V gene TRBV21-1 combines with J gene TRBJ1-1; the table gives TRBD1 as D, unverified against the DNA. TRBV21-1 is assigned pseudogene status. From its first to its last residue, the CDR3 has 12 amino acids. The CDR3 region is CASSKVGRGAFF.

The genes are TRBV10-3 and TRBJ2-1, with no clear D. The CDR3 has 11 residues. V was trimmed by 10 bases and J by 8 bases, leaving 12 bases between them. Germline V gene lookup returns CDR1 ENHRY and CDR2 SYGVKD. CDR3 in amino acids: CATLDLDEQFF. In DNA, the CDR3 is TGTGCCACCCTAGATTTGGATGAGCAGTTCTTC.

The chain carries TRBV5-1 and TRBJ2-5; 8 nucleotides line up with TRBD2. V gave up 4 bases and J gave up 4 bases; unmatched junction bases: 15. The CDR3 is made up of 17 amino acids. Germline loops: CDR1 SGHRS, CDR2 YFSETQ. Here the CDR3 reads CASSTKVAGGLAETQYF. The CDR3 DNA reads as TGCGCCAGCAGCACCAAGGTCGCGGGAGGCCTCGCAGAGACCCAGTACTTC.

This clone appeared once. The rearrangement uses TRBV5-1 and TRBJ1-3; 7 bases map to TRBD1. The CDR3 has 16 amino acids. Germline assignment: CDR1 SGHRS and CDR2 YFSETQ. With 4 bases clipped from V and 0 bases from J, the junction kept 7 bases outside the gene matches. The CDR3 sequence: CASSRQGASSGNTIYF. Written as DNA, the CDR3 is TGCGCCAGCAGCCGACAGGGCGCTTCCTCTGGAAACACCATATATTTT. Full variable domain (missing parts from reference TRBV5-1 and TRBJ1-3): KAGVTQTPRYLIKTRGQQVTLSCSPISGHRSVSWYQQTPGQGLQFLFEYFSETQRNKGNFPGRFSGRQFSNSRSEMNVSTLELGDSALYLCASSRQGASSGNTIYFGEGSWLTVV.

V is TRBV5-6 and J is TRBJ1-1; 10 positions match TRBD1. Trimming at V came to 2 bases and at J to 3 bases, leaving 7 bases not matched to a gene. Germline CDR1 SGHDT, CDR2 YYEEEE. This CDR3 contains 16 residues. CDR3 in amino acids: CASSFGTGVVYTEAFF. The CDR3 region has the DNA TGTGCCAGCAGCTTTGGGACAGGGGTTGTGTACACTGAAGCTTTCTTT. The complete variable domain, with remaining parts taken from reference TRBV5-6 and TRBJ1-1, reads DAGVTQSPTHLIKTRGQQVTLRCSPKSGHDTVSWYQQALGQGPQFIFQYYEEEERQRGNFPDRFSGHQFPNYSSELNVNALLLGDSALYLCASSFGTGVVYTEAFFGQGTRLTVV.

This clone has a handful of counts. This chain uses TRBV29-1 with TRBJ1-2, with 10 bases identical to TRBD1. V lost 5 bases and J lost 4; bases outside the gene matches: 4. Germline V gene data show CDR1 as SQVTM and CDR2 as ANQGSEA. This CDR3 is built from 13 residues. In DNA, the CDR3 is TGCAGCGTTCAGACAGGGGGCGGCTATGGCTACACCTTC. Its translation: CSVQTGGGYGYTF.

This clone has a handful of counts. This rearrangement joins TRBV19 to TRBJ2-7, with 7 bases aligning to TRBD2. J was trimmed by 3 bases and V by 7 bases; bases with no gene match: 6. This CDR3 is built from 13 residues. Germline V gene data show CDR1 as LNHDA and CDR2 as SQIVND (reference sequence). The CDR3: CASNPGGSYEQYF. CDR3 DNA sequence: TGTGCCAGTAATCCGGGAGGAAGCTACGAGCAGTACTTC.

This clone occurred once. In nucleotides, the CDR3 is TGTGCCAGCAGCCACACCCTGTGGGACAGGGCACAGGTTGACTATGGCTACACCTTC. Translation: CASSHTLWDRAQVDYGYTF. The chain carries TRBV14 and TRBJ1-2; 9 nucleotides line up with TRBD1. The CDR3 contains 19 residues. V dropped 3 bases and J dropped 3; count of bases not matched to a gene: 17. Germline V gives CDR1 SGHDN, CDR2 FVKESK. The whole variable domain, filled in from reference TRBV14 and TRBJ1-2, reads EAGVTQFPSHSVIEKGQTVTLRCDPISGHDNLYWYRRVMGKEIKFLLHFVKESKQDESGMPNNRFLAERTGGTYSTLKVQPAELEDSGVYFCASSHTLWDRAQVDYGYTFGSGTRLTVV.

This chain links TRBV4-1 with TRBJ1-1; D is perhaps TRBD1 (5 bases). There are 14 residues in the CDR3. Germline CDR1 MGHRA, CDR2 YSYEKL. Trimming took 8 bases from V and 0 from J, leaving 13 bases between them. The CDR3 coding sequence is TGCGCCAGCGGACGTAAGGGGATGAACACTGAAGCTTTCTTT. Translated, it gives CASGRKGMNTEAFF.

The chain combines TRBV19 with TRBJ1-1; TRBD1 might be the D (6 bases). CDR1 is LNHDA, CDR2 SQIVND, per germline (reference sequence). V lost 5 bases, J lost 1 base, and 11 bases lay in between. The CDR3 is 14 residues long. CDR3: CASSPTGWNTEAFF. The CDR3 coding sequence is TGTGCCAGTAGTCCTACAGGGTGGAACACTGAAGCTTTCTTT.

The V call is TRBV7-6, the J call TRBJ2-7, with D possibly TRBD1 on 6 matching bases. The CDR3 covers 15 residues. V shed 5 bases and J shed 2 bases, with 16 bases lying between them. CDR1 and CDR2 (germline): SGHVS, FNYEAQ. CDR3 in amino acids: CASSPKGVGTYEQYF. The DNA for the CDR3 is TGTGCCAGCAGCCCAAAGGGGGTAGGGACCTACGAGCAGTACTTC. Full variable domain (rest looked up from reference TRBV7-6 and TRBJ2-7): GAGVSQSPRYKVTKRGQDVALRCDPISGHVSLYWYRQALGQGPEFLTYFNYEAQQDKSGLPNDRFSAERPEGSISTLTIQRTEQRDSAMYRCASSPKGVGTYEQYFGPGTRLTVT.